What follows describes a single T cell receptor (beta chain). TCRdb used MiXCR to reprocess the 5' RACE reads, holding one entry per CDR3 protein. The table records some 450,000 distinct CDR3 sequences, approximately 20% of them present only once. With 1 base removed from V and 4 bases from J, the gap between germline ends came to 8 bases. This CDR3 has 14 residues. Per the germline V gene, CDR1 is LNHDA and CDR2 is SQIVND (reference sequence). These data are taken from a study of T-cell memory formation after mild COVID-19. The rearrangement uses TRBV19 and TRBJ2-1; D is ambiguous. Material for sequencing was PBMCs or a T cell subset sorted from them (not recorded which). The clonotype originates from an adult woman who had mild COVID-19 (a few samples of this study predate the infection). Cell type and time point are not known. CDR3 loop: CASSIGTAYNEQFF. In DNA, the CDR3 is TGTGCCAGTAGTATAGGAACAGCATACAATGAGCAGTTCTTC.